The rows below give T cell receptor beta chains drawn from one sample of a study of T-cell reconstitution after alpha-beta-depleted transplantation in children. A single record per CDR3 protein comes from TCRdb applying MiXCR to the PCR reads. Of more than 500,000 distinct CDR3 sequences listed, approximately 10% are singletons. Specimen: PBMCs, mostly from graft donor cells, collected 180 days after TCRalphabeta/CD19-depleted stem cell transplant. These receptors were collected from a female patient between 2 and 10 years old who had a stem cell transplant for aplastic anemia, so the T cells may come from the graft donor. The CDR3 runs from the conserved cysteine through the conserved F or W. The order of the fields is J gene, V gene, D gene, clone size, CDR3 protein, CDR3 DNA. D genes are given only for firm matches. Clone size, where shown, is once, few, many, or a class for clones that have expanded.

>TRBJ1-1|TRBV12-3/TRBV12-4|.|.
CASSPLLRTEAFF
TGTGCCAGCAGTCCTCTTTTGCGGACTGAAGCTTTCTTT
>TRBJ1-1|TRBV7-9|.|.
CASSLTGHQNTEAFF
TGTGCCAGCAGCTTGACGGGACATCAGAACACTGAAGCTTTCTTT
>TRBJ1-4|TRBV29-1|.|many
CSVEMGSETNEKLFF
TGCAGCGTTGAAATGGGGTCGGAAACTAATGAAAAACTGTTTTTT
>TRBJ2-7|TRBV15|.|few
CATSGASEQYF
TGTGCCACCAGCGGGGCCTCGGAGCAGTACTTC
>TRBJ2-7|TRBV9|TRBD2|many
CASSVGLLAGVSDEQYF
TGTGCCAGCAGCGTAGGCCTCCTAGCGGGAGTCAGCGACGAGCAGTACTTC
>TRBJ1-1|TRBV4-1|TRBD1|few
CASSQGAFGTGSFTEAFF
TGCGCCAGCAGCCAAGGGGCGTTCGGGACAGGAAGCTTCACTGAAGCTTTCTTT
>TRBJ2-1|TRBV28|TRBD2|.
CASSTFASGSYNEQFF
TGTGCCAGCAGCACATTCGCTAGCGGGAGCTACAATGAGCAGTTCTTC
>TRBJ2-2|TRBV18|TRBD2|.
CASSPIEVGTSGNPGELFF
TGTGCCAGCTCACCAATCGAGGTCGGCACTAGCGGGAACCCCGGGGAGCTGTTTTTT
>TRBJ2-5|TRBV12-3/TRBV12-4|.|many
CASSSRAGFETQYF
TGTGCCAGCAGCTCTCGGGCGGGGTTTGAGACCCAGTACTTC
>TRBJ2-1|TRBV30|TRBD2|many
CAWSLAGFAFF
TGTGCCTGGAGTTTAGCGGGATTCGCGTTCTTC
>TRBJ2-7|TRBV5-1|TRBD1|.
CASSLAVRQVEDRHIEQYF
TGCGCCAGCAGCTTGGCCGTCCGACAGGTCGAGGACAGGCATATCGAGCAGTACTTC
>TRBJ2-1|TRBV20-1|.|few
CSASGMGNEQFF
TGCAGTGCTAGCGGGATGGGCAATGAGCAGTTCTTC
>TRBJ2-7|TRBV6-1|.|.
CASSLTASSYEQYF
TGTGCCAGCAGTCTAACAGCGAGCTCCTACGAGCAGTACTTC
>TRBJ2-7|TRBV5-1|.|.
CASSLVPTGSPYEQYF
TGCGCCAGCAGCTTGGTGCCAACAGGGTCCCCCTACGAGCAGTACTTC
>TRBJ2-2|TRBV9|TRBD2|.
CASSWAGERVNTGELFF
TGTGCCAGCTCTTGGGCGGGAGAGAGGGTGAACACCGGGGAGCTGTTTTTT
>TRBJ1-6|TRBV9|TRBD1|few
CASSSTGTGQEGSYNSPLHF
TGTGCCAGCAGCAGTACTGGGACAGGGCAAGAAGGCTCCTATAATTCACCCCTCCACTTT
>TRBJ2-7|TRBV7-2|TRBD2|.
CASSFEAGASYEQYF
TGTGCCAGCAGCTTTGAAGCGGGAGCTTCCTACGAGCAGTACTTC
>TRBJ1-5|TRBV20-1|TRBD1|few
CSAIRDSHNQPQHF
TGCAGTGCAATCCGGGACAGCCACAATCAGCCCCAGCATTTT
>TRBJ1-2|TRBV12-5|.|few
CASGPWGSYGYTF
TGTGCTAGTGGTCCCTGGGGGAGCTATGGCTACACCTTC
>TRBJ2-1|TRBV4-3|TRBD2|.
CASSQGTSGSSYNEQFF
TGCGCCAGCAGCCAAGGGACTAGCGGGTCTTCCTACAATGAGCAGTTCTTC
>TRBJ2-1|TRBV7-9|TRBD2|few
CASSYRGSANNEQFF
TGTGCCAGCAGCTACCGCGGGAGCGCCAACAATGAGCAGTTCTTC
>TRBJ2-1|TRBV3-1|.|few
CASSHTTIGANEQFF
TGTGCCAGCAGCCACACGACTATCGGAGCCAATGAGCAGTTCTTC
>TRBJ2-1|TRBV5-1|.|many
CASSLVQRRTNNEQFF
TGCGCCAGCAGCTTGGTTCAGCGGAGAACGAACAATGAGCAGTTCTTC
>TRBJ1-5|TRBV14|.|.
CASSQAGYNQPQHF
TGTGCCAGCAGCCAAGCAGGATACAATCAGCCCCAGCATTTT
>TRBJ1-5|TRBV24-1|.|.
CATTAGRDQPQHF
TGTGCCACCACGGCAGGGAGGGATCAGCCCCAGCATTTT
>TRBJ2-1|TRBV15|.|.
CATSTDRIVPGWGGENNEQFF
TGTGCCACCAGCACCGACAGGATCGTTCCAGGGTGGGGGGGCGAAAACAATGAGCAGTTCTTC
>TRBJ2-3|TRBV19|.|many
CASSGQLRTDTQYF
TGTGCCAGTAGCGGACAGTTACGCACAGATACGCAGTATTTT
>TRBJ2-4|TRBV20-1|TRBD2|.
CSATPSAGGLDKNIQYF
TGCAGTGCGACCCCATCGGCGGGAGGGCTGGACAAAAACATTCAGTACTTC
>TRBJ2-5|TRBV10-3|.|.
CAISEWDQNQETQYF
TGTGCCATCAGTGAGTGGGACCAGAACCAAGAGACCCAGTACTTC
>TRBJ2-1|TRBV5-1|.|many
CASRGGGGDFSYNEQFF
TGCGCCAGCAGGGGAGGAGGGGGGGACTTTTCCTACAATGAGCAGTTCTTC
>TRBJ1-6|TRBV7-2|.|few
CASSDVGSGLYNSPLHF
TGTGCCAGCAGCGACGTGGGTAGTGGACTCTATAATTCACCCCTCCACTTT
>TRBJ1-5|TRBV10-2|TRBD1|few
CASSPRGGDSNQPQHF
TGCGCCAGCAGCCCCAGGGGGGGCGATAGCAATCAGCCCCAGCATTTT
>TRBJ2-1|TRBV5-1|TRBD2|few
CASSLEGLGGIF
TGCGCCAGCAGTCTGGAGGGTTTGGGGGGGATCTTC
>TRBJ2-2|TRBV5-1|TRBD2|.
CASSPGLARAGELFF
TGCGCCAGTAGCCCGGGACTAGCGAGAGCCGGGGAGCTGTTTTTT
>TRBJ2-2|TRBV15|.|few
CATSRGGQDTGELFF
TGTGCCACCAGCAGAGGCGGGCAGGACACCGGGGAGCTGTTTTTT